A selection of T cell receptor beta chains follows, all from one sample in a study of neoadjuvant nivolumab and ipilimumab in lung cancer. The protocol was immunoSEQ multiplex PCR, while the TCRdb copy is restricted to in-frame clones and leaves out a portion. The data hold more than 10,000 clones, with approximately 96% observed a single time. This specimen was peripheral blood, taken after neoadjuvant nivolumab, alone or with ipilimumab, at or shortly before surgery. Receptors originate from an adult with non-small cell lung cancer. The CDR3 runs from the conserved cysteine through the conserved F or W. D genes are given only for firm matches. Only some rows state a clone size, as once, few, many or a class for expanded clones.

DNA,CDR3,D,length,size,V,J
TGTGCCAGCAGCTTACTGTCGGCGAACACCGGGGAGCTGTTTTTT,CASSLLSANTGELFF,.,15,.,TRBV7-3,TRBJ2-2
TGTGCCAGCAGCGTAAGAGTAGCGGGAGGGTATGGAGATACGCAGTATTTT,CASSVRVAGGYGDTQYF,TRBD2,17,once,TRBV9,TRBJ2-3
TGTGCCAGTAGTATTTCTCAGGGGTACCCAGTTAACACTGAAGCTTTCTTT,CASSISQGYPVNTEAFF,.,17,.,TRBV19,TRBJ1-1
TGTGCCAGCAGCTCGGAAGTCCGGGACTTCACAGATACGCAGTATTTT,CASSSEVRDFTDTQYF,.,16,.,TRBV11-2,TRBJ2-3
TGTGCCACGGAGAATTCCAATGAGCAGTTCTTC,CATENSNEQFF,.,11,.,TRBV10-3,TRBJ2-1
TGTGCCAGTCTAACGGACCCTTATGGCTACACCTTC,CASLTDPYGYTF,.,12,.,TRBV19,TRBJ1-2
TGTGCCATCAGTGATAGTCAGGGATCAGATACGCAGTATTTT,CAISDSQGSDTQYF,.,14,.,TRBV10-3,TRBJ2-3
TGTGCCAGCAGCTCACTCTATGGCGGGAGGGCGAAAGAGACCCAGTACTTC,CASSSLYGGRAKETQYF,TRBD2,17,.,TRBV7-8,TRBJ2-5
TGTGCCAGCAGTCCCCTCGTCGGGAGGAAGCAAGAGACCCAGTACTTC,CASSPLVGRKQETQYF,TRBD2,16,.,TRBV27,TRBJ2-5
TGTGCCAGCAGTGAACTGATGACAGATGATCAGCCCCAGCATTTT,CASSELMTDDQPQHF,.,15,.,TRBV6-1,TRBJ1-5
TGTGCCAGCAGAAGTTCAGGGGGCCCCAATGAGCAGTTCTTC,CASRSSGGPNEQFF,TRBD1,14,.,TRBV7-9,TRBJ2-1
TGTGCCACCTCCCTGAGGACTAGCATTCGTGAGCAGTTCTTC,CATSLRTSIREQFF,TRBD2,14,.,TRBV15,TRBJ2-1
TGTGCCAGCAGCTTACTGGGGTGGACTGAAGCTTTCTTT,CASSLLGWTEAFF,.,13,.,TRBV11-3,TRBJ1-1
TGTGCCAGCAGCTGGGGCGGACAGCTTACCGGGGAGCTGTTTTTT,CASSWGGQLTGELFF,.,15,.,TRBV5-6,TRBJ2-2
TGTGCCAGCAGCTTAGGGACCCAGGGTAACTATGGCTACACCTTC,CASSLGTQGNYGYTF,.,15,.,TRBV7-2,TRBJ1-2
TGTGCCAGCAGTTATAACAGGGGGCCATACGAGCAGTACTTC,CASSYNRGPYEQYF,TRBD1,14,.,TRBV6-5,TRBJ2-7
TGCGCCAGCAGTGATGCAGGGCGTGGGGAGACCCAGTACTTC,CASSDAGRGETQYF,.,14,.,TRBV10-1,TRBJ2-5
TGTGCCAGCAGTCCGGGACTAGCGGGAGTCGGAGATACGCAGTATTTT,CASSPGLAGVGDTQYF,TRBD2,16,.,TRBV2,TRBJ2-3
TGTGCCAGCAGTGGGACAGGGGGTAGCACAGATACGCAGTATTTT,CASSGTGGSTDTQYF,TRBD1,15,.,TRBV6-4,TRBJ2-3
TGTGCCAGCAGCCTAGATGTACCAGATACGCAGTATTTT,CASSLDVPDTQYF,.,13,.,TRBV11-3,TRBJ2-3
TGTGCCACCTCCGCTGCCAGGGCGAAAGAGACCCAGTACTTC,CATSAARAKETQYF,.,14,.,TRBV10-3,TRBJ2-5
TGTGCCAGCAGTCCGATCGGGACACCAACCAAAAACATTCAGTACTTC,CASSPIGTPTKNIQYF,.,16,.,TRBV27,TRBJ2-4
TGCGCCAGCAGCCCCAGGGGGCGAGAGACCCAGTACTTC,CASSPRGRETQYF,TRBD1,13,.,TRBV5-1,TRBJ2-5